This record concerns one TCR beta chain sequence. Its antigen is not known. In the naive CD8 group, cells lacked CD45RO and were positively selected for CCR7, so terminally differentiated effector memory CD45RA+ cells were left out. The data originate from a study of shared clonotypes between healthy human individuals. Findings and caveats of the study: It was expected that sequencing depth would affect clonotype sharing among donors. The authors sampled blood alone, and tissue repertoires likely differ.

TCRdb's copy holds only in-frame clones and misses some; the assay was immunoSEQ multiplex PCR. The data contain under 2,000,000 clones, less than 95% of them singletons. The material sequenced was naive CD8+ T cells sorted from blood. This receptor was taken from a man between 18 and 29 years old in good health.

The CDR3 DNA sequence: TGCGCCAGCAGCTGGGGAAATGGCTACACCTTC. Protein: CASSWGNGYTF. The chain combines TRBV5-1 with TRBJ1-2; D is undetermined. This CDR3 region has 11 residues. The germline V gene encodes CDR1 SGHRS and CDR2 YFSETQ. V lost 3 bases to trimming and J lost 6 bases, with 6 bases between them. Looking up the rest from reference TRBV5-1 and TRBJ1-2 gives the full variable domain: KAGVTQTPRYLIKTRGQQVTLSCSPISGHRSVSWYQQTPGQGLQFLFEYFSETQRNKGNFPGRFSGRQFSNSRSEMNVSTLELGDSALYLCASSWGNGYTFGSGTRLTVV.